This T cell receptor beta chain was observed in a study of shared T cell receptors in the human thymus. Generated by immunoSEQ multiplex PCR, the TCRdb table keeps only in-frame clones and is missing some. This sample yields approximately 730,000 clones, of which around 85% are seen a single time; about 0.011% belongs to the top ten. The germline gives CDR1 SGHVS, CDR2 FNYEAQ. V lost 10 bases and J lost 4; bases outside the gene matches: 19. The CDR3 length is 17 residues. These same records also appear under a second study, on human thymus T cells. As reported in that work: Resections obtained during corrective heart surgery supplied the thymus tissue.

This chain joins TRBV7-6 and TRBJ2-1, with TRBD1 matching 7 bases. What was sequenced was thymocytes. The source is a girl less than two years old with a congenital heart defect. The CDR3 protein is CATVKIPGQKLYNEQFF. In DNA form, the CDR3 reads TGTGCCACCGTGAAAATACCGGGACAGAAATTATACAATGAGCAGTTCTTC.